This is a list of T cell receptor beta chains from one sample in a study of T cells in Graves' hyperthyroidism and ophthalmopathy. Each CDR3 protein is one row after TCRdb ran MiXCR on the multiplex PCR reads. The sample consists of a few hundred thousand distinct CDR3 sequences, around 14% of them appearing once. The specimen was blood. Every receptor here comes from a woman aged 25 to 45 with Graves' hyperthyroidism. CDR3s include the opening cysteine and the closing phenylalanine or tryptophan. A D gene is named only where the DNA matches it firmly. Some rows have no size entry. The others give once, few or many, or a class for an expanded clone.

j_call v_call d_call clone_size cdr3_aa cdr3_nt
TRBJ2-7 TRBV7-2 TRBD2 few CASSLWASGADSYEQYF TGTGCCAGCAGCTTATGGGCTAGCGGGGCCGACTCCTACGAGCAGTACTTC
TRBJ2-1 TRBV12-3/TRBV12-4 TRBD2 many CASSPPGLAGGFYNEQFF TGTGCCAGCAGTCCACCGGGACTAGCGGGAGGTTTCTACAATGAGCAGTTCTTC
TRBJ2-7 TRBV5-5 . many CASSFEVDEQYF TGTGCCAGCAGCTTTGAGGTGGACGAGCAGTACTTC
TRBJ2-3 TRBV3-1 TRBD2 many CASSPHSGTKLNTQYF TGTGCCAGCAGCCCTCACTCCGGGACTAAATTAAATACGCAGTATTTT
TRBJ1-1 TRBV6-1 . . CAGELGMNTEAFF TGTGCCGGCGAGCTTGGCATGAACACTGAAGCTTTCTTT
TRBJ1-1 TRBV7-9 . many CASSLDTRVDEAFF TGTGCCAGCAGCTTGGACACCAGGGTGGATGAAGCTTTCTTT
TRBJ1-1 TRBV11-1 . many CASSWDVNTEAFF TGTGCCAGCAGCTGGGACGTGAACACTGAAGCTTTCTTT
TRBJ2-7 TRBV12-3/TRBV12-4 . many CASSFSTSNRYEQYF TGTGCCAGCAGTTTCTCGACTAGTAACAGGTACGAGCAGTACTTC
TRBJ2-4 TRBV2 . many CASRSSYKNIQYF TGTGCCAGCAGGTCTAGCTACAAAAACATTCAGTACTTC
TRBJ2-7 TRBV6-1 . . CASSRGSKYEQYF TGTGCCAGCAGTCGCGGGTCGAAATACGAGCAGTACTTC
TRBJ2-7 TRBV3-1 . many CASSTDAAWYF TGTGCCAGCAGCACAGACGCGGCTTGGTACTTC
TRBJ1-2 TRBV5-5 . . CASRGGPPFAHYGYTF TGTGCCAGCAGGGGGGGTCCACCGTTTGCTCACTATGGCTACACCTTC
TRBJ2-1 TRBV20-1 . many CSASPPGAYSYNEQFF TGCAGTGCTAGCCCCCCTGGGGCCTACTCCTACAATGAGCAGTTCTTC
TRBJ2-1 TRBV11-2 TRBD1 . CASSSRDRGSFWSYNEQFF TGTGCCAGCAGCTCTCGGGACAGGGGTAGTTTTTGGTCCTACAATGAGCAGTTCTTC
TRBJ2-7 TRBV12-3/TRBV12-4 TRBD2 few CASSRGGASGEQYF TGTGCCAGCAGTCGGGGGGGGGCTTCGGGGGAGCAGTACTTC
TRBJ2-3 TRBV7-9 TRBD2 many CASSLAGVIAGGDTQYF TGTGCCAGCAGCTTAGCGGGCGTGATAGCGGGAGGTGATACGCAGTATTTT
TRBJ2-7 TRBV7-6 . many CASSFTTGGQYF TGTGCCAGCAGCTTCACTACTGGAGGGCAGTACTTC
TRBJ2-1 TRBV2 . many CASTSVLYNEQFF TGTGCCAGCACCAGTGTTCTATACAATGAGCAGTTCTTC